Shown below are 32 T cell receptor beta chains from a single sample sequenced in a study of cytomegalovirus exposure and HLA in healthy donors. Sequenced by immunoSEQ multiplex PCR; TCRdb stores in-frame clones only, minus some. The profile shows some 310,000 clones, 88% of them singletons. The sample was PBMCs. The receptors were sampled from a man between 25 and 39 years old in good health and CMV-seronegative.

This clone appeared a single time. The V gene is TRBV5-1, the J gene TRBJ2-1, with 8 bases fitting TRBD1. V gave up 2 bases and J gave up 4 bases; unmatched junction bases: 8. CDR1 and CDR2 from the germline V gene are SGHRS and YFSETQ. This CDR3 has 16 residues. CDR3 sequence reads: CASSLPGQEIYNEQFF. As DNA, the CDR3 is TGCGCCAGCAGCTTACCGGGACAGGAGATTTACAATGAGCAGTTCTTC.

The chain links TRBV15 to TRBJ1-2, with 8 bases fitting TRBD1. CDR1 and CDR2 (germline): LNHNV, YYDKDF (reference sequence). The CDR3 contains 15 residues. The J segment lost 7 bases and the V segment lost 1 base, leaving 8 bases of the junction unmatched. DNA for the CDR3: TGTGCCACCAGCAGAGGCATCGGGACAGGAGTTGGCTACACCTTC. This translates into CATSRGIGTGVGYTF.

The rearrangement links TRBV5-1 to TRBJ1-1; a possible D gene is TRBD1 (5 bases). The germline gives CDR1 SGHRS, CDR2 YFSETQ. V dropped 6 bases and J dropped 2 bases, with 14 bases sitting between them. The CDR3 contains 14 residues. The CDR3 here is CASTSSGFNTEAFF. Here the CDR3 DNA reads TGCGCCAGCACCTCGTCAGGGTTTAACACTGAAGCTTTCTTT. The entire variable domain, with the rest obtained from reference TRBV5-1 and TRBJ1-1, is as follows: KAGVTQTPRYLIKTRGQQVTLSCSPISGHRSVSWYQQTPGQGLQFLFEYFSETQRNKGNFPGRFSGRQFSNSRSEMNVSTLELGDSALYLCASTSSGFNTEAFFGQGTRLTVV.

The rearrangement joins TRBV5-8 to TRBJ1-1, with D unclear. Germline V lookup: CDR1 SGHTS, CDR2 YDEGEE. The CDR3 is 13 amino acids. V dropped 4 bases and J dropped 2 bases, with 9 bases sitting between them. In nucleotides, the CDR3 is TGTGCCAGCAGCAAGACATTCAACACTGAAGCTTTCTTT. Amino acids: CASSKTFNTEAFF.

Here the CDR3 DNA reads TGCGCCAGCAGCCAGGGTCATGGGGAGTCCACCGGGGAGCTGTTTTTT. Residues: CASSQGHGESTGELFF. The chain carries TRBV4-1 and TRBJ2-2; maybe TRBD2 (5 bases). CDR3 length: 16 residues. Germline assignment: CDR1 MGHRA and CDR2 YSYEKL. The V and J ends lost 3 bases and 4 bases respectively, with 15 bases between them.

The chain combines TRBV6-6 with TRBJ1-2; unclear D gene. This CDR3 has 15 amino acids. V lost 0 bases and J 6 bases, leaving 14 bases between the germline ends. Germline V gives CDR1 MNHNY, CDR2 SVGAGI (reference sequence). The CDR3 bases are TGTGCCAGCAGTTACTCGAGGGAGTCCCGGGATGGCTACACCTTC. Translation: CASSYSRESRDGYTF.

This clone was recorded once. The chain joins TRBV29-1 to TRBJ1-2; 7 positions match TRBD1. The CDR3 has 13 residues. Germline V CDR1 and CDR2: SQVTM, ANQGSEA. V lost 7 bases and J lost 0; bases outside the gene matches: 5. In DNA form, the CDR3 reads TGCAGCGCACCGGGACAGCCTAACTATGGCTACACCTTC. Amino acids: CSAPGQPNYGYTF. Looking up the rest from reference TRBV29-1 and TRBJ1-2 gives the full variable domain: SAVISQKPSRDICQRGTSLTIQCQVDSQVTMMFWYRQQPGQSLTLIATANQGSEATYESGFVIDKFPISRPNLTFSTLTVSNMSPEDSSIYLCSAPGQPNYGYTFGSGTRLTVV.

This chain links TRBV5-1 with TRBJ2-3; 10 nucleotides match TRBD2. Germline assignment: CDR1 SGHRS and CDR2 YFSETQ. The CDR3 is made up of 16 amino acids. V lost 4 bases and J lost 1; bases outside the gene matches: 6. In nucleotides, the CDR3 is TGCGCCAGCAGCCCACTGACTAGCGGGCGCACAGATACGCAGTATTTT. Protein sequence: CASSPLTSGRTDTQYF. The full variable domain, in which reference TRBV5-1 and TRBJ2-3 provide the parts outside the CDR3, is KAGVTQTPRYLIKTRGQQVTLSCSPISGHRSVSWYQQTPGQGLQFLFEYFSETQRNKGNFPGRFSGRQFSNSRSEMNVSTLELGDSALYLCASSPLTSGRTDTQYFGPGTRLTVL.

J is TRBJ2-7 and V is TRBV19, with 8 bases lining up with TRBD2. This CDR3 spans 14 amino acids. V gave up 3 bases and J gave up 3 bases; unmatched junction bases: 4. In germline, CDR1 is LNHDA, CDR2 SQIVND (reference sequence). The CDR3 DNA is TGTGCCAGTAGTATCGACAGCGGGGGCTACGAGCAGTACTTC. Protein sequence: CASSIDSGGYEQYF. The full variable domain, in which reference TRBV19 and TRBJ2-7 provide the parts outside the CDR3, is DGGITQSPKYLFRKEGQNVTLSCEQNLNHDAMYWYRQDPGQGLRLIYYSQIVNDFQKGDIAEGYSVSREKKESFPLTVTSAQKNPTAFYLCASSIDSGGYEQYFGPGTRLTVT.

This sequence joins TRBV7-9 and TRBJ2-5, with TRBD2 identical over 8 bases. CDR1 and CDR2 from the germline V gene are SEHNR and FQNEAQ (reference sequence). Trimming cost V 0 bases and J 2 bases; bases outside gene matches: 5. CDR3 length: 16 residues. This CDR3 reads CASSLAGSGGQETQYF. The CDR3 bases are TGTGCCAGCAGCTTAGCTGGGTCGGGGGGGCAAGAGACCCAGTACTTC.

In its sample, this clone was seen a few times. The chain employs TRBV7-2 and TRBJ2-1; D perhaps matches TRBD2 (5 bases). CDR3 size: 15 residues. V lost 1 base and J 3 bases, leaving 10 bases between the germline ends. Germline V gene lookup returns CDR1 SGHTA and CDR2 FQGNSA. CDR3 nucleotide sequence: TGTGCCAGCAGCTTAGAGGCTAGCCGCTACAATGAGCAGTTCTTC. As protein: CASSLEASRYNEQFF.

This clone came up a few times. The J gene is TRBJ2-7, the V gene TRBV7-9, with TRBD1 identical over 7 bases. Germline CDR1 SEHNR, CDR2 FQNEAQ (reference sequence). J was trimmed by 3 bases and V by 4 bases; bases with no gene match: 9. The CDR3 spans 15 residues. The CDR3: CASSSATGRNYEQYF. Written as DNA, the CDR3 is TGTGCCAGCAGCTCAGCGACAGGGCGAAACTACGAGCAGTACTTC.

The chain recombines TRBV19 with TRBJ2-7, with 7 bases lining up with TRBD1. The CDR3 has 14 amino acids. The V gene's germline CDR1 is LNHDA and CDR2 SQIVND (reference sequence). V shed 1 base, J shed 3 bases, and the junction held 3 bases outside the gene matches. The CDR3 protein is CASSIGNRGYEQYF. The CDR3 nucleotides are TGTGCCAGTAGTATAGGAAACAGGGGCTACGAGCAGTACTTC.

This rearrangement joins TRBV2 to TRBJ2-7, with D maybe TRBD2 (5 bases). V was shortened by 7 bases and J by 0 bases, with 13 bases between the two germline ends. CDR3 length equals 14 residues. CDR1 and CDR2 from the germline V gene are SNHLY and FYNNEI. The CDR3 DNA sequence: TGTGCCAGCAAACTAGAGGTGAGCTCCTACGAGCAGTACTTC. This gives the protein CASKLEVSSYEQYF.

The CDR3 DNA sequence: TGTGCCAGCAGAGAGGGAGCGGATACGCAGTATTTT. The encoded protein is CASREGADTQYF. The chain joins TRBV7-9 to TRBJ2-3; TRBD2 is a possible D gene (5 bases). Deletions cut 6 bases from V and 6 bases from J, with 10 bases between. Germline V gives CDR1 SEHNR, CDR2 FQNEAQ (reference sequence). The CDR3 loop spans 12 amino acids.

The CDR3 coding sequence is TGTGCCAGCAGCCAACTAACTAGCGGGGGTGGTGAGCAGTTCTTC. Translating gives CASSQLTSGGGEQFF. The rearrangement joins TRBV14 to TRBJ2-1; 11 nucleotides align to TRBD2. Germline CDR1 and CDR2: SGHDN and FVKESK. The trim removed 2 bases at V and 9 bases at J, leaving 6 bases unmatched. This CDR3 has 15 residues.

This chain uses TRBV19 with TRBJ2-5, with 9 bases matching TRBD1. This CDR3 contains 13 residues. Trimming cost V 8 bases and J 5 bases; bases outside gene matches: 6. Germline V gene data show CDR1 as LNHDA and CDR2 as SQIVND (reference sequence). The CDR3 DNA reads as TGTGCCAGTGGATACAGGGGGCGGGAGACCCAGTACTTC. Translating gives CASGYRGRETQYF.

The chain has TRBV27 and TRBJ2-3; D is undetermined. V dropped 1 base and J dropped 1 base, with 9 bases sitting between them. This CDR3 has 15 amino acids. CDR1 is MNHEY, CDR2 SMNVEV, per germline (reference sequence). DNA of the CDR3: TGTGCCAGCAGTTTATTCGTTGGAGGCACAGATACGCAGTATTTT. This translates into CASSLFVGGTDTQYF.

The rearrangement uses TRBV29-1 and TRBJ2-5, with D hard to call. The CDR3 consists of 16 residues. Per the germline V gene, CDR1 is SQVTM and CDR2 is ANQGSEA. V lost 0 bases to trimming and J lost 3 bases, with 17 bases between them. In DNA, the CDR3 is TGCAGCGTTGAAGATGGGTGGCCTCCAAGCGAAGAGACCCAGTACTTC. Translation: CSVEDGWPPSEETQYF.

V and J are TRBV19 and TRBJ1-2; 7 bases align to TRBD1. Germline loops: CDR1 LNHDA, CDR2 SQIVND (reference sequence). The V and J ends lost 3 bases and 2 bases, in that order; junction bases with no gene match: 3. The CDR3 is made up of 14 amino acids. CDR3 nucleotides: TGTGCCAGTAGTATCGAGACAGGGAACTATGGCTACACCTTC. It yields the protein CASSIETGNYGYTF.

The chain combines TRBV11-2 with TRBJ2-1; D might be TRBD1 (6 bases). CDR3 length: 17 amino acids. CDR1 is SGHAT, CDR2 FQNNGV, per germline. Trimming shortened V by 5 bases and J by 7 bases, and 24 bases separated the two germline ends. CDR3 protein: CASSIILTGLGANEQFF. For the CDR3, the DNA is TGTGCCAGCAGCATAATTCTCACAGGGTTGGGTGCGAATGAGCAGTTCTTC. The variable domain in full, completed from reference TRBV11-2 and TRBJ2-1, reads EAGVAQSPRYKIIEKRQSVAFWCNPISGHATLYWYQQILGQGPKLLIQFQNNGVVDDSQLPKDRFSAERLKGVDSTLKIQPAKLEDSAVYLCASSIILTGLGANEQFFGPGTRLTVL.

The rearrangement links TRBV27 to TRBJ2-7; perhaps TRBD2 as D (6 bases). V shed 6 bases and J shed 3 bases, with 18 bases lying between them. The CDR3 is 15 residues long. Germline lookup yields CDR1 MNHEY and CDR2 SMNVEV (reference sequence). CDR3 DNA sequence: TGTGCCAGCAGCCTGGCGGGGTCGGGGCTCTACGAGCAGTACTTC. Protein: CASSLAGSGLYEQYF.

This rearrangement joins TRBV4-1 to TRBJ2-7, with D possibly matching TRBD1 (5 bases). The V end was cut by 1 base, the J end by 5 bases, with 15 bases between. The CDR3 is 15 residues long. Germline CDR1 reads MGHRA; CDR2 reads YSYEKL. The CDR3 spells CASSQGFSRVHEQYF. The DNA for the CDR3 is TGCGCCAGCAGCCAAGGTTTCTCCAGGGTACACGAGCAGTACTTC.

The chain uses TRBV5-8 and TRBJ1-3; D possibly corresponds to TRBD1 (6 bases). Trimming removed 2 bases from V and 0 bases from J, with 12 bases in between. CDR3 size: 16 residues. Germline V gene data show CDR1 as SGHTS and CDR2 as YDEGEE. CDR3 loop: CASSLGQLRSGNTIYF. CDR3 nucleotides: TGTGCCAGCAGCTTAGGACAGCTCCGCTCTGGAAACACCATATATTTT.

The V call is TRBV5-1, the J call TRBJ1-4; possibly TRBD1 for D (5 bases). Germline CDR1 reads SGHRS; CDR2 reads YFSETQ. The CDR3 has 14 residues. Trimming left V 0 bases short and J 7 bases short, with 10 bases between. Here the CDR3 reads CASSLDRLVEKLFF. The CDR3 region has the DNA TGCGCCAGCAGCTTGGACAGGCTGGTTGAAAAACTGTTTTTT.

This rearrangement joins TRBV4-2 to TRBJ1-6; D is possibly TRBD1 (5 bases). The CDR3 sequence is 16 residues long. The germline CDR1 and CDR2 sequences are LGHNA and YNFKEQ. V was pared by 0 bases and J by 6 bases, with 12 bases between. CDR3 in amino acids: CASSQDPAGPNSPLHF. The CDR3 nucleotides are TGTGCCAGCAGCCAAGATCCGGCAGGGCCTAATTCACCCCTCCACTTT.

This clone was observed once. The V call is TRBV7-6, the J call TRBJ1-1; the D gene is possibly TRBD1 (5 bases). The V and J ends lost 1 base and 8 bases respectively, with 14 bases between them. The germline V gene has CDR1 SGHVS and CDR2 FNYEAQ. The CDR3 totals 14 residues. The CDR3 loop reads CASSLGGDPREAFF. The CDR3, as DNA: TGTGCCAGCAGCTTAGGGGGCGATCCTCGAGAAGCTTTCTTT.

This chain joins TRBV4-3 and TRBJ2-2; 10 bases fit TRBD1. CDR3 size: 20 residues. Germline CDR1 is LGHNA and CDR2 is YSLEER. J lost 6 bases, V lost 2 bases, and 18 bases had no gene match. The CDR3 sequence is CASSQNPRTGGDTRAGELFF. The CDR3 coding sequence is TGCGCCAGCAGCCAAAATCCTAGGACAGGGGGTGATACGCGAGCCGGGGAGCTGTTTTTT.

The chain combines TRBV25-1 with TRBJ1-2, with TRBD1 identical over 9 bases. Germline V gene data show CDR1 as MGHDK and CDR2 as SYGVNS. V lost 3 bases and J lost 8; bases outside the gene matches: 7. This CDR3 spans 14 amino acids. The chain's CDR3 is CASSEGDRAQGYTF. The DNA for the CDR3 is TGTGCCAGCAGTGAGGGGGACAGGGCTCAGGGCTACACCTTC.

The chain employs TRBV15 and TRBJ2-7; a possible D gene is TRBD1 (6 bases). Deletions cut 1 base from V and 6 bases from J, with 13 bases between. The CDR3 has 14 amino acids. In germline, CDR1 is LNHNV, CDR2 YYDKDF (reference sequence). CDR3 DNA: TGTGCCACCAGCAGAGTGGGGGACAAGAGCGAGCAGTACTTC. This gives the protein CATSRVGDKSEQYF.

The gene calls are TRBV30 and TRBJ2-3, with D perhaps TRBD1 (5 bases). The CDR3 spans 14 residues. The V and J ends lost 2 bases and 2 bases respectively, with 11 bases between them. Germline loops: CDR1 GTSNPN, CDR2 SVGIG (reference sequence). CDR3 sequence (DNA): TGTGCCTGGAGTCGACAGAGCTTCACAGATACGCAGTATTTT. Protein product: CAWSRQSFTDTQYF.

This chain uses TRBV5-4 with TRBJ1-5, with D maybe TRBD1 (5 bases). Germline CDR1 is SGHNT and CDR2 is YYREEE (reference sequence). This CDR3 has 17 amino acids. The V end was cut by 2 bases, the J end by 0 bases, with 15 bases between. CDR3 sequence: CASSLSQGMYSNQPQHF. For the CDR3, the DNA is TGTGCCAGCAGCTTAAGCCAGGGAATGTATAGCAATCAGCCCCAGCATTTT.